This T cell receptor beta chain was obtained from a study of OX40 agonist ivuxolimab in advanced cancers. The CDR3 is 13 residues long. Germline CDR1 reads LNHNV; CDR2 reads YYDKDF (reference sequence). The ends were cut back, 2 bases at V and 3 bases at J, with 6 bases in the middle. As to this clone: What it binds is not known.

This table comes from immunoSEQ multiplex PCR, and its TCRdb copy is limited to in-frame clones, with some not included. The data show roughly 100,000 clones, with around nine tenths seen just once and under 0.8% held by the top ten. Study-level results: There was clonal expansion of CD4+ and CD8+ blood T cells by week 6 at 0.1 to 3.0 mg/kg.

The sequences come from CD4+ or CD8+ T cells sorted from blood, collected in a trial of the OX40 agonist ivuxolimab. The chain links TRBV15 to TRBJ2-3; D possibly corresponds to TRBD1 (6 bases). The sequence came from an adult with an advanced solid tumor such as melanoma, head and neck, liver or kidney cancer. The CDR3 DNA reads as TGTGCCACCAGCAGACAGGGGACAGATACGCAGTATTTT. Its protein product is CATSRQGTDTQYF.